These 17 T cell receptor beta chains were all obtained from the same sample, sequenced in a study of blood T cell repertoires in COVID-19. Here immunoSEQ multiplex PCR was the method, and the copy in TCRdb shows in-frame clones only, minus some. The table has tens of thousands of clones, about nine tenths seen once. Sequenced: peripheral blood. The source is a woman older than 75 with acute or convalescent COVID-19.

The table lists this clone with a few counts. This chain uses TRBV30 with TRBJ1-1, with unresolved D. The V and J ends lost 0 bases and 8 bases respectively, with 13 bases between them. The CDR3 runs 13 residues. Germline V gene data show CDR1 as GTSNPN and CDR2 as SVGIG (reference sequence). The CDR3 loop is CAWSVPHTLEAFF. The CDR3 coding sequence is TGTGCCTGGAGTGTACCTCACACGTTGGAAGCTTTCTTT.

The rearrangement links TRBV5-4 to TRBJ2-5; D possibly corresponds to TRBD2 (6 bases). The CDR3 has 14 residues. V was shortened by 6 bases and J by 5 bases, with 17 bases between the two germline ends. In germline, CDR1 is SGHNT, CDR2 YYREEE (reference sequence). The CDR3 DNA follows: TGTGCCAGCACCGGAGGGCGGAGTGGTGAGACCCAGTACTTC. Amino acids: CASTGGRSGETQYF.

The CDR3 DNA reads as TGTGCCAGTGCCCCATCACGGACAGGACGAGCTTTCTTT. Translated, it gives CASAPSRTGRAFF. The chain employs TRBV19 and TRBJ1-1; 7 positions agree with TRBD1. This CDR3 has 13 amino acids. CDR1 and CDR2 from the germline V gene are LNHDA and SQIVND (reference sequence). The trim removed 8 bases at V and 10 bases at J, leaving 13 bases unmatched.

This clone has a handful of counts. The chain employs TRBV19 and TRBJ1-4; TRBD1 matches 9 bases. The CDR3 has 16 amino acids. J was trimmed by 1 base and V by 5 bases; bases with no gene match: 5. Per germline, CDR1 LNHDA and CDR2 SQIVND (reference sequence). The CDR3 DNA reads as TGTGCCAGTAGTCCCGGACAGGGGAGAACTAATGAAAAACTGTTTTTT. Encoded protein: CASSPGQGRTNEKLFF.

The sample holds a few counts of this clone. Written as DNA, the CDR3 is TGTGCCAGCAGCGACTCTGACTCCTACGAGCAGTACTTC. It codes for CASSDSDSYEQYF. This chain joins TRBV7-9 and TRBJ2-7, with unresolved D. CDR1 is SEHNR, CDR2 FQNEAQ, per germline (reference sequence). CDR3 size: 13 residues. V lost 5 bases and J 0 bases, leaving 8 bases between the germline ends.

The V call is TRBV15, the J call TRBJ2-1; 8 bases are a match to TRBD2. The CDR3 totals 16 residues. The germline V gene encodes CDR1 LNHNV and CDR2 YYDKDF (reference sequence). Losses at the gene ends were 2 bases for V and 1 base for J; bases not matched to a gene: 4. CDR3 sequence: CATSRMGLVSYNEQFF. The CDR3 region has the DNA TGTGCCACCAGCAGAATGGGACTAGTATCCTACAATGAGCAGTTCTTC. The entire variable domain, with the rest obtained from reference TRBV15 and TRBJ2-1, is as follows: DAMVIQNPRYQVTQFGKPVTLSCSQTLNHNVMYWYQQKSSQAPKLLFHYYDKDFNNEADTPDNFQSRRPNTSFCFLDIRSPGLGDTAMYLCATSRMGLVSYNEQFFGPGTRLTVL.

The chain is built from TRBV6-1 and TRBJ1-4; 9 bases line up with TRBD1. Germline CDR1 is MNHNS and CDR2 is SASEGT. This CDR3 is built from 15 residues. Trimming took 3 bases from V and 6 from J; bases not matched to a gene: 5. CDR3 sequence: CASSDPGQGDEKLFF. Written as DNA, the CDR3 is TGTGCCAGCAGTGATCCGGGACAGGGTGATGAAAAACTGTTTTTT.

The V call is TRBV30, the J call TRBJ2-3, with TRBD2 identical over 10 bases. Germline trimming cut 8 bases from V and 5 bases from J; bases unmatched to any gene: 7. Germline CDR1 is GTSNPN and CDR2 is SVGIG (reference sequence). The CDR3 extends over 13 amino acids. CDR3 sequence (DNA): TGTGCCGGGGGGCTAGCGGGGGTAGATACGCAGTATTTT. The encoded protein is CAGGLAGVDTQYF.

The rearrangement joins TRBV29-1 to TRBJ1-5; maybe TRBD1 (6 bases). This CDR3 has 14 amino acids. From germline, CDR1 is SQVTM and CDR2 ANQGSEA. Trimming left V 6 bases short and J 0 bases short, with 12 bases between. The CDR3 is CSVGPQGSNQPQHF. The CDR3 DNA follows: TGCAGCGTCGGGCCACAGGGTAGCAATCAGCCCCAGCATTTT.

CDR3 region: CASSLVVGGGLEETQYF. CDR3 in DNA: TGTGCCAGCAGCTTAGTTGTTGGCGGGGGGCTGGAGGAGACCCAGTACTTC. The V gene is TRBV11-3, the J gene TRBJ2-5, with TRBD2 identical over 8 bases. J lost 5 bases, V lost 1 base, and 12 bases had no gene match. CDR1 is SGHNT, CDR2 YENEEA, per germline. The CDR3 runs 17 residues.

The chain joins TRBV19 to TRBJ2-2; D possibly corresponds to TRBD1 (5 bases). V was trimmed by 5 bases and J by 5 bases, leaving 15 bases between them. The germline gives CDR1 LNHDA, CDR2 SQIVND (reference sequence). This CDR3 has 15 residues. The DNA of the CDR3 is TGTGCCAGTAGTCCGATAGGACAAGCAACCGGGGAGCTGTTTTTT. As protein: CASSPIGQATGELFF.

The chain uses TRBV5-4 and TRBJ2-7; perhaps TRBD2 as D (5 bases). Germline V lookup: CDR1 SGHNT, CDR2 YYREEE (reference sequence). V dropped 1 base and J dropped 5 bases, with 13 bases sitting between them. The CDR3 spans 14 residues. In DNA form, the CDR3 reads TGTGCCAGCAGCTTGAGCAGGCCCGGGGACGAGCAGTACTTC. This gives the protein CASSLSRPGDEQYF.

The chain has TRBV11-2 and TRBJ1-1, with TRBD1 identical over 8 bases. V lost 5 bases to trimming and J lost 1 base; unmatched junction nucleotides: 9. CDR3 size: 16 residues. CDR1 SGHAT and CDR2 FQNNGV come from the germline V gene. CDR3 coding DNA: TGTGCCAGCAGCCCCTGGACCGGGACAGGGAACACTGAAGCTTTCTTT. It is translated as CASSPWTGTGNTEAFF.

The chain is built from TRBV27 and TRBJ1-1; no firm D call. Germline loops: CDR1 MNHEY, CDR2 SMNVEV (reference sequence). The CDR3 is 14 residues long. V dropped 0 bases and J dropped 2 bases, with 7 bases sitting between them. In nucleotides, the CDR3 is TGTGCCAGCAGTTTATCTACAGTCAACACTGAAGCTTTCTTT. Translated, it gives CASSLSTVNTEAFF.

The chain recombines TRBV2 with TRBJ2-1; 13 bases align to TRBD2. The CDR3 is made up of 19 amino acids. Germline assignment: CDR1 SNHLY and CDR2 FYNNEI. The junction had 6 bases not matched to a gene; V was cut back by 1 base and J by 0 bases. The CDR3, as DNA: TGTGCCAGCAGTGAAGGGACTAGCGGGAGTGGGCTCTCCTACAATGAGCAGTTCTTC. It specifies CASSEGTSGSGLSYNEQFF.

The V gene is TRBV18, the J gene TRBJ1-2; 7 bases match TRBD1. Germline V lookup: CDR1 KGHSH, CDR2 LQKENI. This CDR3 has 13 amino acids. V shed 3 bases and J 8 bases; nucleotides not matched to a gene: 6. The CDR3 sequence is CASSPEGAGGYTF. CDR3 coding DNA: TGTGCCAGCTCACCCGAGGGGGCGGGAGGCTACACCTTC.

This chain links TRBV9 with TRBJ1-2; D is undetermined. The germline V gene has CDR1 SGDLS and CDR2 YYNGEE. CDR3 length: 15 amino acids. V gave up 3 bases and J gave up 9 bases, with 21 bases separating them. CDR3 sequence: CASSGSKKGHGSYTF. The DNA for the CDR3 is TGTGCCAGCAGCGGATCTAAGAAAGGGCACGGGAGCTACACCTTC.